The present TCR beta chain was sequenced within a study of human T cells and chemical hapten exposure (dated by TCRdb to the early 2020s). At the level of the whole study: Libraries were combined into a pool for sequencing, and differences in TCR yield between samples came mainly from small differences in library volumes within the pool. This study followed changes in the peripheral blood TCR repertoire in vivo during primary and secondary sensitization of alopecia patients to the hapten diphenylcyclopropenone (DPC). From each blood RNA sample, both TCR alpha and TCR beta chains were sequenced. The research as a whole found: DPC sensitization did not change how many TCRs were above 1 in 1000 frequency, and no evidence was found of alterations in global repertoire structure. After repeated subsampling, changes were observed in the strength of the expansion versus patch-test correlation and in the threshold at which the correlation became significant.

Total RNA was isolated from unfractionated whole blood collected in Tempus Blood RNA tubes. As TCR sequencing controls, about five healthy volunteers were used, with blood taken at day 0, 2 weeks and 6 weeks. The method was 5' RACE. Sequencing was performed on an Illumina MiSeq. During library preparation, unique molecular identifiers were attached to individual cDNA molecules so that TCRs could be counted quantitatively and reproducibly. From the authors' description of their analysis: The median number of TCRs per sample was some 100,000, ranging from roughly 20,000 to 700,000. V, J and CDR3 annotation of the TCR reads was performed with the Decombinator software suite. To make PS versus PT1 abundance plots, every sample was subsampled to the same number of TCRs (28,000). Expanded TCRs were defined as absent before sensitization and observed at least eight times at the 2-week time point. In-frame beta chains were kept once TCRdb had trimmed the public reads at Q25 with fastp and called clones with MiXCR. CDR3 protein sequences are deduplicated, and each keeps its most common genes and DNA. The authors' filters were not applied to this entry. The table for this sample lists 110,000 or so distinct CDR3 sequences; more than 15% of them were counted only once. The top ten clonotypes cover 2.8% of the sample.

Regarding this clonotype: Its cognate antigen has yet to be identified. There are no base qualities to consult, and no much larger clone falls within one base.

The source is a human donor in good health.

The CDR3 sequence is CASSTGQHSNQPQHF. The DNA is TGTGCCAGCAGCACGGGACAGCATAGCAATCAGCCCCAGCATTTT. The chain joins TRBV2 to TRBJ1-5, with 7 bases aligning to TRBD1. V trim: 6 bases; J trim: 0 bases; unmatched bases: 5. Including the terminal cysteine and phenylalanine, the CDR3 comprises 15 residues. CDR3 DNA only is kept here, 45 bases in frame from base 1. CDR1 and CDR2 (SNHLY, FYNNEI) derive from the germline V gene. Outside the CDR3, residues come from the reference TRBV2 and TRBJ1-5 proteins, so the full variable domain is: EPEVTQTPSHQVTQMGQEVILRCVPISNHLYFYWYRQILGQKVEFLVSFYNNEISEKSEIFDDQFSVERPDGSNFTLKIRSTKLEDSAMYFCASSTGQHSNQPQHFGDGTRLSIL.